The following is a T cell receptor beta chain sequence with its context. J gave up 5 bases and V 3 bases, and 5 bases lay outside the gene matches. Per the germline V gene, CDR1 is SGHVS and CDR2 is FQNEAQ. This CDR3 is 14 amino acids long. The sample originates from a study of cytomegalovirus exposure and HLA in healthy donors. This PCR relied on a set of 60 Vbeta primers and 13 Jbeta primers. Assay: immunoSEQ multiplex PCR; the TCRdb copy retains only in-frame clones and omits some. Counted here are 100,000 to 150,000 clones, 80% occurring once; the ten biggest clones make up approximately 0.22%. The sequence derives from a man over 45 in good health and CMV-seronegative. The V gene is TRBV7-8, the J gene TRBJ2-5; 8 positions match TRBD1. Sample: PBMCs. The CDR3 protein is CASSFSGGFETQYF. The CDR3 nucleotides read TGTGCCAGCAGCTTTTCAGGGGGCTTCGAGACCCAGTACTTC.